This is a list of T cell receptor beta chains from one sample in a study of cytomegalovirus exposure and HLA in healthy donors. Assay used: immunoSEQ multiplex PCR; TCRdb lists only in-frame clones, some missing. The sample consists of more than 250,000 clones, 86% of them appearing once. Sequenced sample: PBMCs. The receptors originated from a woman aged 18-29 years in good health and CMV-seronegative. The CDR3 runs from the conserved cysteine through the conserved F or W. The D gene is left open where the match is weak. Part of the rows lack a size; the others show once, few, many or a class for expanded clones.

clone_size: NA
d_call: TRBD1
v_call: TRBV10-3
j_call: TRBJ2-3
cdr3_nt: TGTGCCATCAGGACCGGGACAGGGGGCTTAGCAGATACGCAGTATTTT
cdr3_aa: CAIRTGTGGLADTQYF

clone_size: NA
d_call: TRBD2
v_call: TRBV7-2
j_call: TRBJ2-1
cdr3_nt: TGTGCCAGCAGCTTAGCGGCGCTAGCGGGAAGCGAGCAGTTCTTC
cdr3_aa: CASSLAALAGSEQFF

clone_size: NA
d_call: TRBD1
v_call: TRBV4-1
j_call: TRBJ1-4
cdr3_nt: TGCGCCAGCACCCAGGGGGGGCTAAGAGTTGAAAAACTGTTTTTT
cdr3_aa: CASTQGGLRVEKLFF

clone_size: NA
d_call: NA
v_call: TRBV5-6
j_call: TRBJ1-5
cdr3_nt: TGTGCCAGCAGCTTGGCCTTACAGGGAGGGGAGCCCCAGCATTTT
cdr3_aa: CASSLALQGGEPQHF

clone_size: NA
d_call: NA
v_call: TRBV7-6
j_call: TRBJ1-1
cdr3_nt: TGTGCCAGCAGCTTAGCGCGCGGGTCCATTAACACTGAAGCTTTCTTT
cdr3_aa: CASSLARGSINTEAFF

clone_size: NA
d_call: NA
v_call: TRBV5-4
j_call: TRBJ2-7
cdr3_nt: TGTGCCAGCAGCACAGGGACACCAAGTAACTACGAGCAGTACTTC
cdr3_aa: CASSTGTPSNYEQYF

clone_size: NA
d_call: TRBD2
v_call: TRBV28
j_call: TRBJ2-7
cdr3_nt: TGTGCCAGCACTACTCATCGACTAGCGGGAGGTTACGAGCAGTACTTC
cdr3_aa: CASTTHRLAGGYEQYF

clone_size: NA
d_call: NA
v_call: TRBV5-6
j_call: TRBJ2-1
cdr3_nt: TGTGCCAGCAGCCTTCTGGGGCCTAGCTCCTACAATGAGCAGTTCTTC
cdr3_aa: CASSLLGPSSYNEQFF

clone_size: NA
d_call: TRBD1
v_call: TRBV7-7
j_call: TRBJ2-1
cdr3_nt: TGTGCTAGCAGCTCCGGGACAGGGGGAGGCAATGAGCAGTTCTTC
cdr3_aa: CASSSGTGGGNEQFF

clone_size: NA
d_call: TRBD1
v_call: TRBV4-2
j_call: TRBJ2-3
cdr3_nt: TGTGCCAGCAGCCAAGATCCGGGACAGGGGGCTGATACGCAGTATTTT
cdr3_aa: CASSQDPGQGADTQYF

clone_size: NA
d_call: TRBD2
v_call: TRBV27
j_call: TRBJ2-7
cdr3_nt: TGTGCCAGCAGTCCCAGACTAGCGATGAGCTCCTACGAGCAGTACTTC
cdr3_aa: CASSPRLAMSSYEQYF

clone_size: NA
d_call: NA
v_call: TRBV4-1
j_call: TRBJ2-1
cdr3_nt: TGCGCCAGCAGCCGGACGCATTACCCTAGCGTCTCCTACAATGAGCAGTTCTTC
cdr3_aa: CASSRTHYPSVSYNEQFF

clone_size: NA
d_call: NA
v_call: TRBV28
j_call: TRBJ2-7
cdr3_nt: TGTGCCAGCAGGGCGGGCGGGTACGAGCAGTACTTC
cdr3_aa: CASRAGGYEQYF

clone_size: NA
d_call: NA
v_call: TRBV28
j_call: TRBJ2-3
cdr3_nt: TGTGCCAGCAGCACTAGCACAGATACGCAGTATTTT
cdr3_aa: CASSTSTDTQYF

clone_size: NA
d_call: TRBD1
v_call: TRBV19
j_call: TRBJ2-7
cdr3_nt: TGTGCCAGTAGTTACCAGGGGGATCTCTTCGGAGAGCAGTACTTC
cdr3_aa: CASSYQGDLFGEQYF

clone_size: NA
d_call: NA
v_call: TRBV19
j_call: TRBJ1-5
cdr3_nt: TGTGCCAGTAGTATGGCGGCAGAAGATCAGCCCCAGCATTTT
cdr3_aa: CASSMAAEDQPQHF

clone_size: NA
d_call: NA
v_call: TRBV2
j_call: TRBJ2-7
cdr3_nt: TGTGCCAGCAGTGAAAGGCTAGCTTTTTCTTATGAGCAGTACTTC
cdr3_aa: CASSERLAFSYEQYF

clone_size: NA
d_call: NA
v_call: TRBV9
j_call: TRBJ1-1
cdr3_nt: TGTGCCAGCAGCGTAGTGGGAGGGAACACTGAAGCTTTCTTT
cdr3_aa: CASSVVGGNTEAFF

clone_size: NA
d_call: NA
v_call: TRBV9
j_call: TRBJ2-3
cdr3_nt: TGTGCCAGCAGCGTAGCGGGAGTTGGAGGAGATACGCAGTATTTT
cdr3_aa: CASSVAGVGGDTQYF

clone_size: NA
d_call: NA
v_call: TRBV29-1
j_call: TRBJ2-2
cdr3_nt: TGCAGCGTTGAAATGGGCGGGACGGGGGAGCTGTTTTTT
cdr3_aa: CSVEMGGTGELFF

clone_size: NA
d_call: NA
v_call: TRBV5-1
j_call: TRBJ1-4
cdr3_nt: TGCGCCAGCATCTTGGGCAGGGGTTTAGAAAAACTGTTTTTT
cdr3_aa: CASILGRGLEKLFF

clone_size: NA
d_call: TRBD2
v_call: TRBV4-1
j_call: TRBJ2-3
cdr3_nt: TGCGCCAGCAGCCAGGCTAGCGGTTTATCCACAGATACGCAGTATTTT
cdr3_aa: CASSQASGLSTDTQYF

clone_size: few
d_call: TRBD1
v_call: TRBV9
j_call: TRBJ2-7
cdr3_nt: TGTGCCAGCAGCTCCCAGGGACAGGGCGGCGAGCAGTACTTC
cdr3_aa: CASSSQGQGGEQYF

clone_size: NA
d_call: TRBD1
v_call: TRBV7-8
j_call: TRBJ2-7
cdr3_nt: TGTGCCAGCAGCTTACTGGGACAGGGTCCAGCGGTAGGGTACGAGCAGTACTTC
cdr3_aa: CASSLLGQGPAVGYEQYF

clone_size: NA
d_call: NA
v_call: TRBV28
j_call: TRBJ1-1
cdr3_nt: TGTGCCAGCAAGCGCGGGGGGGCGACGACTGAAGCTTTCTTT
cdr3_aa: CASKRGGATTEAFF

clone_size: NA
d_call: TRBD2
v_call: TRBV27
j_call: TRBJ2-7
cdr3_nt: TGTGCCAGGGAACTACCGGGACTAGCAAAGGACCTAGTTCACGAGCAGTACTTC
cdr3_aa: CARELPGLAKDLVHEQYF

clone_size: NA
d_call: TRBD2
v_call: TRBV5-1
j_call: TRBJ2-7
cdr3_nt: TGCGCCAGCAGCTTGCGCCCAGCGGGAGTCTTAAGCGAGCAGTACTTC
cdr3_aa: CASSLRPAGVLSEQYF

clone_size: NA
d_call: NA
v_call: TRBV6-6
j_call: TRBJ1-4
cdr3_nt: TGTGCCAGCAGTTACTCTCGGGGGAATGAAAAACTGTTTTTT
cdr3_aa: CASSYSRGNEKLFF

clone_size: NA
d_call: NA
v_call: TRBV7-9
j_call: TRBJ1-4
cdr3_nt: TGTGCCAGCAGCTTATCCCTGGGGGGTGAAAAACTGTTTTTT
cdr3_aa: CASSLSLGGEKLFF

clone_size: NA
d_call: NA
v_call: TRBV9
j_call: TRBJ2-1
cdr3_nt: TGTGCCAGCAGCGTATTAAGTTGGAGGATACACCAACCGAAGTACAATGAGCAGTTCTTC
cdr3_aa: CASSVLSWRIHQPKYNEQFF

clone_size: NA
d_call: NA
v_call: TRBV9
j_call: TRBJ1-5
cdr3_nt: TGTGCCAGCAGCGTAGGGGGAGGGGGGGCTCAGCCCCAGCATTTT
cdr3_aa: CASSVGGGGAQPQHF